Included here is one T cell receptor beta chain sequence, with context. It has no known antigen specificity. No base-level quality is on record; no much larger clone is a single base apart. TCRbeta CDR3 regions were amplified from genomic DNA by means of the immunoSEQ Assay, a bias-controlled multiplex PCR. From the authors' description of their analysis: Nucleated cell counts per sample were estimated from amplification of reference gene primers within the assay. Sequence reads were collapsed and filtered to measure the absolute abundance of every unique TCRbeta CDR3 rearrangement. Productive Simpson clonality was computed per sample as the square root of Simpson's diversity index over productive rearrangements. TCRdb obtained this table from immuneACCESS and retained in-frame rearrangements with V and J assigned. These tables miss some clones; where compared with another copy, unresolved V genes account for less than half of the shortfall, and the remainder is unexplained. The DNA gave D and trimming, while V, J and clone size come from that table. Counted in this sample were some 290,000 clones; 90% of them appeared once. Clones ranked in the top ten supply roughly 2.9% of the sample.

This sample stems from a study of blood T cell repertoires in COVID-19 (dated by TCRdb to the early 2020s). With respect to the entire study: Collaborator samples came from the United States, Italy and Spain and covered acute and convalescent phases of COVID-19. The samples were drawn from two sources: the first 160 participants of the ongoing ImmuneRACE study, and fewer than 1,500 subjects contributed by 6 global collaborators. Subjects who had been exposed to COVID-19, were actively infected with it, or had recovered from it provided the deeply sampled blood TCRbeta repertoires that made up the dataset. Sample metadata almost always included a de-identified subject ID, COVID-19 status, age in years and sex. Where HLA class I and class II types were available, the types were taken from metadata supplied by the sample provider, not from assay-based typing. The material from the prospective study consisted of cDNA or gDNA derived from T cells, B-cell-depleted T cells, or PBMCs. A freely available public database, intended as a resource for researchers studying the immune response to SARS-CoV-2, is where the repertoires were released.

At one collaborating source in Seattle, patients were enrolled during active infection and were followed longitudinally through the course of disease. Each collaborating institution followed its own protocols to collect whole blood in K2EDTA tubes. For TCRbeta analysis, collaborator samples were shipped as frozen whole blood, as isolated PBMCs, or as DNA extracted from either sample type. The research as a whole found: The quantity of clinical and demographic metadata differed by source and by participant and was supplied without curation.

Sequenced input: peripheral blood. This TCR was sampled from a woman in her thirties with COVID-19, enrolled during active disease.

CDR3 region: CASSLGQENEKLFF. The nucleotide sequence is TGCGCCAGCAGCTTGGGACAGGAGAATGAAAAACTGTTTTTT. The sequence is built from TRBV5-1 and TRBJ1-4, with TRBD1 tentatively as D gene (6 bases match). Spanning cysteine to phenylalanine, the CDR3 consists of 14 amino acids. Only the CDR3 portion is preserved as DNA: 42 bases, with reading frame beginning at the first base. Trimming takes 0 bases from V and 5 bases from J, and the germline ends sit 8 bases apart. The germline V gene sets CDR1 to SGHRS and CDR2 to YFSETQ.